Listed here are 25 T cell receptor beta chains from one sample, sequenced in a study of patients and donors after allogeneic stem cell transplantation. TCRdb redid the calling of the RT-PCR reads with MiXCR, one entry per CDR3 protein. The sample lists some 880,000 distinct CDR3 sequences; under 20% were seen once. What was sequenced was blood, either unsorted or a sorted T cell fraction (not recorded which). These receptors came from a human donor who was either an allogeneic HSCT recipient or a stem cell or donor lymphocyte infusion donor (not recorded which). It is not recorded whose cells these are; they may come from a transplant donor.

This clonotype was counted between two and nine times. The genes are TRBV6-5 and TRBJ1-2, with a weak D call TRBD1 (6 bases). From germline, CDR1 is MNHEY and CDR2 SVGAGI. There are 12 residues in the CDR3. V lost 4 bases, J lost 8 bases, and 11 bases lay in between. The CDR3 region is CASSLGQSGYTF. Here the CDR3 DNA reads TGTGCCAGCAGTTTGGGACAAAGCGGCTACACCTTC.

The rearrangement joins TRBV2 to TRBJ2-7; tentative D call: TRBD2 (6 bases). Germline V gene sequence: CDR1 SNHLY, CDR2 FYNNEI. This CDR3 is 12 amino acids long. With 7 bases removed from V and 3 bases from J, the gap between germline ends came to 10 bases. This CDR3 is CASNEGGYEQYF. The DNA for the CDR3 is TGTGCCAGCAATGAGGGAGGCTACGAGCAGTACTTC. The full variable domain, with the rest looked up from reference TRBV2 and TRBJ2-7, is EPEVTQTPSHQVTQMGQEVILRCVPISNHLYFYWYRQILGQKVEFLVSFYNNEISEKSEIFDDQFSVERPDGSNFTLKIRSTKLEDSAMYFCASNEGGYEQYFGPGTRLTVT.

The CDR3: CASSPRGIADTQYF. CDR3 nucleotides: TGCGCCAGCAGCCCCAGGGGAATCGCAGATACGCAGTATTTT. V and J are TRBV4-1 and TRBJ2-3, with TRBD1 as a possible D gene (6 bases). The CDR3 runs to 14 residues. Trimming pared 4 bases from V and 4 bases from J, leaving 12 bases between. Germline V CDR1 and CDR2: MGHRA, YSYEKL.

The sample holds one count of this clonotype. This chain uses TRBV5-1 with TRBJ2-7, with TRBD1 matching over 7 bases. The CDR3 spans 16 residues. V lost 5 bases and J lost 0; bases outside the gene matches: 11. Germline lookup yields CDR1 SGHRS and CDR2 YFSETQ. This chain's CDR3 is CASSQSTGAISYEQYF. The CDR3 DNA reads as TGCGCCAGCAGTCAAAGTACAGGGGCCATCTCCTACGAGCAGTACTTC.

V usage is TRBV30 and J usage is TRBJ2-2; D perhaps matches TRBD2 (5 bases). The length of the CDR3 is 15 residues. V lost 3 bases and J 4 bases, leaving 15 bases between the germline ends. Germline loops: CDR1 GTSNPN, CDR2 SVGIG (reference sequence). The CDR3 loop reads CAWRPAGVRTGELFF. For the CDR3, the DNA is TGTGCCTGGAGACCTGCCGGGGTTCGCACCGGGGAGCTGTTTTTT.

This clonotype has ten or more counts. The CDR3 loop reads CASSSGQAINQPQHF. The CDR3 coding sequence is TGTGCCAGCAGTTCCGGACAGGCTATCAATCAGCCCCAGCATTTT. The chain is built from TRBV28 and TRBJ1-5, with 7 nucleotides matching TRBD1. Germline trimming cut 4 bases from V and 3 bases from J; bases unmatched to any gene: 6. Germline values: CDR1 MDHEN, CDR2 SYDVKM. This CDR3 has 15 residues.

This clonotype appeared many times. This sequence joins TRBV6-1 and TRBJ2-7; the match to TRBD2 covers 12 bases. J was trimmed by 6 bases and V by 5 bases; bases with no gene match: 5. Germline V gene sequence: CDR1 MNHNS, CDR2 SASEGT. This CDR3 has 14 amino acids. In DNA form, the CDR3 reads TGTGCCAGCAGTCCTAGCGGGAGGGCCCCCGAGCAGTACTTC. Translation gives CASSPSGRAPEQYF.

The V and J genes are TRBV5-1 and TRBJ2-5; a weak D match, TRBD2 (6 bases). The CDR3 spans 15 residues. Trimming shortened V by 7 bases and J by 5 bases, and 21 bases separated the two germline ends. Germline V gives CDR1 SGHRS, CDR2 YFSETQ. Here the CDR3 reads CASGPNRLVSETQYF. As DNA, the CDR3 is TGCGCCAGCGGCCCTAACAGACTAGTTTCGGAGACCCAGTACTTC.

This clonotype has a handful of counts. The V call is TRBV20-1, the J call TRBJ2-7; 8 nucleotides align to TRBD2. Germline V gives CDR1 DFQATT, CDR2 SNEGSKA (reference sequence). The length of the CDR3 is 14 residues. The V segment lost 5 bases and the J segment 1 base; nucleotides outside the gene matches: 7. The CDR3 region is CSASLGGDSYEQYF. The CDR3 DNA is TGCAGTGCTTCCCTCGGGGGGGATTCCTACGAGCAGTACTTC.

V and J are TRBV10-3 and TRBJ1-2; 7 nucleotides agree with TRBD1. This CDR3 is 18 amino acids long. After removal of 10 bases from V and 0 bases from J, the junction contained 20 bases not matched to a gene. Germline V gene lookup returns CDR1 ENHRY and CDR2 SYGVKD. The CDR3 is CATYPYSGTESANYGYTF. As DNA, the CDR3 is TGTGCCACCTACCCCTATTCCGGGACAGAGTCAGCTAACTATGGCTACACCTTC.

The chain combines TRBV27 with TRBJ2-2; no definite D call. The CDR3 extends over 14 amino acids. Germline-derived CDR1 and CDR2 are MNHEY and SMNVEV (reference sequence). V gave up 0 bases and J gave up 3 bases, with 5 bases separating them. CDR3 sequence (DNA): TGTGCCAGCAGTTTATCGGCCTACACCGGGGAGCTGTTTTTT. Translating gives CASSLSAYTGELFF.

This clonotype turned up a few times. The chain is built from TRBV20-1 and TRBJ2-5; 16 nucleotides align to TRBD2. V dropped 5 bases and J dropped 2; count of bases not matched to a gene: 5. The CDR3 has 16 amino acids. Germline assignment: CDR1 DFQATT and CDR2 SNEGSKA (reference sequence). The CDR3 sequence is CSAGTSGRVTQETQYF. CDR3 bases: TGCAGTGCTGGGACTAGCGGGAGGGTAACACAAGAGACCCAGTACTTC.

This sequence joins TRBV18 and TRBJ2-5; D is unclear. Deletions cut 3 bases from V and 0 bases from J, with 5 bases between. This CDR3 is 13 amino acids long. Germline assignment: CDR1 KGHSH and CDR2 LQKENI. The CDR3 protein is CASSPLNQETQYF. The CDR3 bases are TGTGCCAGCTCACCCTTAAACCAAGAGACCCAGTACTTC.

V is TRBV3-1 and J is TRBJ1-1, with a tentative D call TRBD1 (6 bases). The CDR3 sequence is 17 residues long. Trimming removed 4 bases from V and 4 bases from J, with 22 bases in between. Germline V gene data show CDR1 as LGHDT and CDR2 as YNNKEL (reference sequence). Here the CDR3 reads CASSLLKTNRVLTEAFF. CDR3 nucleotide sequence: TGTGCCAGCAGCCTACTGAAGACAAACAGGGTTCTCACTGAAGCTTTCTTT.

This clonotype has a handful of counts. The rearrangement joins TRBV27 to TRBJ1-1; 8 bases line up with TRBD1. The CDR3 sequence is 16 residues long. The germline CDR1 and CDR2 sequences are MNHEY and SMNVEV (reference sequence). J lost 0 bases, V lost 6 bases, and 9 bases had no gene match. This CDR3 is CASRLGRQGMNTEAFF. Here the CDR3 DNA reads TGTGCCAGCAGACTAGGAAGACAGGGGATGAACACTGAAGCTTTCTTT.

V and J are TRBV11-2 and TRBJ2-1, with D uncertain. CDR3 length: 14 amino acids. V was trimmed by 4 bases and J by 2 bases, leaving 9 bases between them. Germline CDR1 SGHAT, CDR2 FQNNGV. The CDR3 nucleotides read TGTGCCAGCAGCTGGGATGGGGCCTACAATGAGCAGTTCTTC. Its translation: CASSWDGAYNEQFF. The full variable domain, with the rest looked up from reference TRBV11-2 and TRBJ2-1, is EAGVAQSPRYKIIEKRQSVAFWCNPISGHATLYWYQQILGQGPKLLIQFQNNGVVDDSQLPKDRFSAERLKGVDSTLKIQPAKLEDSAVYLCASSWDGAYNEQFFGPGTRLTVL.

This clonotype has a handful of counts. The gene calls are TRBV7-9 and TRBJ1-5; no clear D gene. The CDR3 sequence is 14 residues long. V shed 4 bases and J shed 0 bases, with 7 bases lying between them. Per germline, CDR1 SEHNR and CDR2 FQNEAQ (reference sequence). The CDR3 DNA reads TGTGCCAGCAGCTCAGCCCTTAGCAATCAGCCCCAGCATTTT. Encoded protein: CASSSALSNQPQHF.

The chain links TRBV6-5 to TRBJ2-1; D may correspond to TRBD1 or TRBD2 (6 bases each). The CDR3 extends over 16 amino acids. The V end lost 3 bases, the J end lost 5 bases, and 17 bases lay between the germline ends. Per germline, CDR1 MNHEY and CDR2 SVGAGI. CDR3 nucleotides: TGTGCCAGCAGTTATCGAGGGGGGCGAGTTCACAATGAGCAGTTCTTC. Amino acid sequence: CASSYRGGRVHNEQFF.

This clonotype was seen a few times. For the CDR3, the DNA is TGTGCCAGCAGCCCCCCTTCGGAGGGAGGGCTAAAAGATACGCAGTATTTT. Protein: CASSPPSEGGLKDTQYF. The chain has TRBV4-2 and TRBJ2-3; 7 nucleotides align to TRBD2. The germline gives CDR1 LGHNA, CDR2 YNFKEQ. Trimming took 4 bases from V and 5 from J; bases not matched to a gene: 15. This CDR3 region has 17 residues.

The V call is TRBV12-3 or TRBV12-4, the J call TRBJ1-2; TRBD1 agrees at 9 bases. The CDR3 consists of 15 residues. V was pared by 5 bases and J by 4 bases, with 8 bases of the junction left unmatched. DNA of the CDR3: TGTGCCAGCAGTCCCGGGACAGGGCATATCTATGGCTACACCTTC. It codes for CASSPGTGHIYGYTF.

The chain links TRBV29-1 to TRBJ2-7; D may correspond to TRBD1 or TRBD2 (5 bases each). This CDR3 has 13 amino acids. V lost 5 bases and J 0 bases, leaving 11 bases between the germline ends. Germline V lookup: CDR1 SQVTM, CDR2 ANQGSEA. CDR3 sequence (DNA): TGCAGCGTTTTGGGGGATGACTCCTACGAGCAGTACTTC. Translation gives CSVLGDDSYEQYF.

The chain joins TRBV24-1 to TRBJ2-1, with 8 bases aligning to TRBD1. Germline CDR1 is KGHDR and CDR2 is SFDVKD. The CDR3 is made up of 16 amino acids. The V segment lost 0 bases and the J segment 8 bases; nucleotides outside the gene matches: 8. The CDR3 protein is CATSDLPTGGQDEQFF. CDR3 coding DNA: TGTGCCACCAGTGATTTGCCCACAGGGGGTCAGGATGAGCAGTTCTTC.

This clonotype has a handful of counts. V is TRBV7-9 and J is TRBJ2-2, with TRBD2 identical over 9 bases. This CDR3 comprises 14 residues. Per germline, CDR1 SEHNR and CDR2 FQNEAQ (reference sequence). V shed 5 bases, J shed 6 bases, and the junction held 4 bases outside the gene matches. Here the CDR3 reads CASSRGLAPGELFF. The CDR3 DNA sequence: TGTGCCAGCAGCCGGGGACTAGCTCCCGGGGAGCTGTTTTTT. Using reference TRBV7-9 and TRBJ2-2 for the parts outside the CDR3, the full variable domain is DTGVSQNPRHKITKRGQNVTFRCDPISEHNRLYWYRQTLGQGPEFLTYFQNEAQLEKSRLLSDRFSAERPKGSFSTLEIQRTEQGDSAMYLCASSRGLAPGELFFGEGSRLTVL.

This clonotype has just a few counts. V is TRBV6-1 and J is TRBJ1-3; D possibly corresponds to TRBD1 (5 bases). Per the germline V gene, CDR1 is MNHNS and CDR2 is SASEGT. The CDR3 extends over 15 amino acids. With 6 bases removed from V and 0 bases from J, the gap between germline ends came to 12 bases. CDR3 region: CASRRGRISGNTIYF. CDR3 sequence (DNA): TGTGCCAGCAGGAGGGGACGTATCTCTGGAAACACCATATATTTT.

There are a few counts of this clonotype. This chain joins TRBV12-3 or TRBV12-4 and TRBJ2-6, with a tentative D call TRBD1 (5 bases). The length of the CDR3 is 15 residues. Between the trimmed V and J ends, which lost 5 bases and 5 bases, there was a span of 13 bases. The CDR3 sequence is CASSLQSGWANVLTF. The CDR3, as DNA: TGTGCCAGCAGTCTTCAGTCAGGGTGGGCCAACGTCCTGACTTTC.